A single sample gave rise to the 19 T cell receptor beta chains below, sequenced in a study of T cells in Graves' hyperthyroidism and ophthalmopathy. RNA transcripts served as the template for amplifying TCR beta CDR3 regions. When the TCR CDR3 underwent first-round RT-PCR, the HTBI primer set was used. Each CDR3 protein is one row after TCRdb ran MiXCR on the multiplex PCR reads. The table includes about 640,000 distinct CDR3 sequences, 20% detected once. Sequencing used blood. Receptor source: a young man with Graves' ophthalmopathy.

This chain connects TRBV24-1 to TRBJ2-1; D is possibly TRBD1 (6 bases). CDR1 is KGHDR, CDR2 SFDVKD, per germline. CDR3 size: 14 residues. Trimming pared 7 bases from V and 5 bases from J, leaving 14 bases between. The CDR3 region has the DNA TGTGCCACCAGAACAGGGTTGGGAGACAATGAGCAGTTCTTC. Its translation is CATRTGLGDNEQFF.

This clonotype was recorded at least ten times. The rearrangement links TRBV28 to TRBJ2-7; D gene uncertain. Germline CDR1 reads MDHEN; CDR2 reads SYDVKM. CDR3 size: 14 residues. V shed 3 bases and J shed 2 bases, with 11 bases lying between them. CDR3: CASSFARKPYEQYF. CDR3 bases: TGTGCCAGCAGTTTCGCTAGAAAGCCCTACGAGCAGTACTTC.

This clonotype has a handful of counts. The chain joins TRBV2 to TRBJ2-5; D is ambiguous. V was clipped by 7 bases and J by 1 base, with 7 bases between them. CDR3 length equals 12 residues. Looked up from germline, CDR1 is SNHLY and CDR2 is FYNNEI. The CDR3 DNA reads as TGTGCCAGCACCAAGATCCAAGAGACCCAGTACTTC. This gives the protein CASTKIQETQYF. The full variable domain, rest sourced from reference TRBV2 and TRBJ2-5, is EPEVTQTPSHQVTQMGQEVILRCVPISNHLYFYWYRQILGQKVEFLVSFYNNEISEKSEIFDDQFSVERPDGSNFTLKIRSTKLEDSAMYFCASTKIQETQYFGPGTRLLVL.

This clonotype was seen a handful of times. The chain combines TRBV12-3 or TRBV12-4 with TRBJ2-1, with 8 nucleotides matching TRBD1. Trimming cost V 5 bases and J 5 bases; bases outside gene matches: 5. This CDR3 is 14 amino acids long. CDR3 coding DNA: TGTGCCAGCAGTCGTACAGGGGGGAACAATGAGCAGTTCTTC. Translated, it gives CASSRTGGNNEQFF.

This clonotype was picked up a small number of times. This rearrangement joins TRBV7-9 to TRBJ2-1, with 8 bases matching TRBD2. From germline, CDR1 is SEHNR and CDR2 FQNEAQ (reference sequence). The CDR3 spans 15 residues. J gave up 5 bases and V 2 bases, and 5 bases lay outside the gene matches. Here the CDR3 reads CASSLLEREHNEQFF. CDR3 sequence (DNA): TGTGCCAGCAGCTTATTGGAGCGGGAGCACAATGAGCAGTTCTTC.

This clonotype came up many times. The chain has TRBV18 and TRBJ2-1; D call uncertain. Deletions cut 3 bases from V and 6 bases from J, with 12 bases between. Per germline, CDR1 KGHSH and CDR2 LQKENI. The CDR3 extends over 14 amino acids. In DNA form, the CDR3 reads TGTGCCAGCTCACCCTCGCGGACGTCCAATGAGCAGTTCTTC. Encoded protein: CASSPSRTSNEQFF.

This clonotype was detected many times. CDR3 bases: TGTGCCTGGTACCCCGGGACAGGGATCGCTGAAGCTTTCTTT. As protein: CAWYPGTGIAEAFF. J is TRBJ1-1 and V is TRBV30; 9 bases align to TRBD1. Per germline, CDR1 GTSNPN and CDR2 SVGIG (reference sequence). The CDR3 is 14 amino acids. V lost 5 bases and J lost 6; bases outside the gene matches: 10.

Details on this clonotype: This sequence may be a read error, since a much larger clone differs from it by one base. V and J are TRBV6-2 or TRBV6-3 and TRBJ1-2; TRBD1 might be the D (5 bases). CDR3 length equals 12 residues. Germline-derived CDR1 and CDR2 are MNHEY and SVGEGT. In nucleotides, the CDR3 is TGTACCAGCAGTGACAGAGGGCAAGGCTACACCTTC. Protein product: CTSSDRGQGYTF.

Only a few counts were recorded for this clonotype. This chain links TRBV7-9 with TRBJ1-3; D gene ambiguous. The germline CDR1 and CDR2 sequences are SEHNR and FQNEAQ (reference sequence). The V and J ends lost 0 bases and 4 bases respectively, with 10 bases between them. The CDR3 sequence is 15 residues long. CDR3 sequence reads: CASSLAAGSGNTIYF. For the CDR3, the DNA is TGTGCCAGCAGCTTAGCGGCGGGGTCCGGAAACACCATATATTTT.

Ten or more counts support this clonotype. The V and J genes are TRBV3-1 and TRBJ1-2, with unresolved D. Germline assignment: CDR1 LGHDT and CDR2 YNNKEL (reference sequence). Deletions cut 5 bases from V and 3 bases from J, with 10 bases between. The length of the CDR3 is 13 residues. In DNA form, the CDR3 reads TGTGCCAGCAGCTCAAGACTAGACTATGGCTACACCTTC. Residues: CASSSRLDYGYTF.

At least ten counts were recorded for this clonotype. The chain joins TRBV28 to TRBJ2-2; the match to TRBD1 covers 9 bases. Germline CDR1 reads MDHEN; CDR2 reads SYDVKM. This CDR3 has 16 amino acids. The V and J ends lost 8 bases and 2 bases, in that order; junction bases with no gene match: 9. The CDR3 region is CASYEAGQGNTGELFF. The CDR3 DNA sequence: TGTGCCAGCTACGAAGCGGGACAGGGTAACACCGGGGAGCTGTTTTTT.

This clonotype showed up just a few times. This sequence joins TRBV6-2 or TRBV6-3 and TRBJ2-1, with 9 positions matching TRBD2. V shed 4 bases, J shed 3 bases, and the junction held 10 bases outside the gene matches. The germline CDR1 and CDR2 sequences are MNHEY and SVGEGT. The CDR3 runs 17 residues. The DNA for the CDR3 is TGTGCCAGCAGTTCAAGGCGGGGACTAGCATTCTACAATGAGCAGTTCTTC. Protein: CASSSRRGLAFYNEQFF.

This clonotype has a count of ten or more. The chain joins TRBV27 to TRBJ2-1; 8 bases are shared with TRBD1. The CDR3 is 13 amino acids. The V segment lost 6 bases and the J segment 7 bases; nucleotides outside the gene matches: 5. Per the germline V gene, CDR1 is MNHEY and CDR2 is SMNVEV (reference sequence). CDR3 sequence (DNA): TGTGCCAGCAGCCTGGACAGGGTGAATGAGCAGTTCTTC. It codes for CASSLDRVNEQFF.

The chain has TRBV27 and TRBJ1-5, with D possibly being TRBD1 (5 bases). The CDR3 has 15 amino acids. V was shortened by 0 bases and J by 6 bases, with 12 bases between the two germline ends. The V gene's germline CDR1 is MNHEY and CDR2 SMNVEV (reference sequence). CDR3 residues: CASSLSGGASQPQHF. CDR3 nucleotides: TGTGCCAGCAGTTTATCGGGGGGAGCAAGTCAGCCCCAGCATTTT.

The genes are TRBV19 and TRBJ1-4; maybe TRBD1 (5 bases). CDR1 and CDR2 from the germline V gene are LNHDA and SQIVND (reference sequence). The V end lost 6 bases, the J end lost 1 base, and 9 bases lay between the germline ends. The length of the CDR3 is 14 residues. CDR3 DNA: TGTGCCAGTAGCGGCGGGGGAACTAATGAAAAACTGTTTTTT. This encodes CASSGGGTNEKLFF.

This clonotype was counted at least ten times. This sequence joins TRBV7-2 and TRBJ2-3; D not resolved. Germline values: CDR1 SGHTA, CDR2 FQGNSA. V was shortened by 1 base and J by 2 bases, with 7 bases between the two germline ends. The CDR3 runs 14 residues. The CDR3, as DNA: TGTGCCAGCAGCTTAGACCAGGCCACAGATACGCAGTATTTT. Translating it yields CASSLDQATDTQYF.

The gene calls are TRBV29-1 and TRBJ2-3, with D possibly matching TRBD2 (5 bases). There are 12 residues in the CDR3. Germline loops: CDR1 SQVTM, CDR2 ANQGSEA. Trimming took 5 bases from V and 1 from J, leaving 7 bases between them. The CDR3 region is CSVSSGTDTQYF. As DNA, the CDR3 is TGCAGCGTTAGTAGCGGCACAGATACGCAGTATTTT.

This clonotype was counted many times. This chain links TRBV7-9 with TRBJ1-6, with 8 bases fitting TRBD1. The V gene's germline CDR1 is SEHNR and CDR2 FQNEAQ (reference sequence). The CDR3 is 17 amino acids. V was clipped by 1 base and J by 5 bases; unmatched bases: 7. CDR3 sequence: CASSLVQGAQNNSPLHF. For the CDR3, the DNA is TGTGCCAGCAGCTTAGTGCAGGGGGCGCAGAATAATTCACCCCTCCACTTT.

This clonotype was detected a few times. The chain is built from TRBV6-2 or TRBV6-3 and TRBJ1-5, with D tentatively TRBD1 (5 bases). V lost 8 bases, J lost 3 bases, and 11 bases lay in between. Germline V gene data show CDR1 as MNHEY and CDR2 as SVGEGT. The CDR3 sequence is 13 residues long. CDR3 DNA sequence: TGTGCCAGCCGGGACTCACACAATCAGCCCCAGCATTTT. Translation gives CASRDSHNQPQHF.